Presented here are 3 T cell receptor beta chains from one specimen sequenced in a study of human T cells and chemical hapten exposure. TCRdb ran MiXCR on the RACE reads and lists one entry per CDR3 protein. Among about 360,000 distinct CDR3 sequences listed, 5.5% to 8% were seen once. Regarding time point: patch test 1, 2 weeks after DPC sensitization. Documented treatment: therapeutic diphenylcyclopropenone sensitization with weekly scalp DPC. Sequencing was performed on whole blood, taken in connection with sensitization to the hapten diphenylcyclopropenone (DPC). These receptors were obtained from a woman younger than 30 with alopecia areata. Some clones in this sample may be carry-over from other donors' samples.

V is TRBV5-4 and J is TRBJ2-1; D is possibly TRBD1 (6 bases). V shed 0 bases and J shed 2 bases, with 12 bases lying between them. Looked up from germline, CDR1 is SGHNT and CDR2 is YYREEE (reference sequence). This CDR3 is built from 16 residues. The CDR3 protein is CASSLVQGLAYNEQFF. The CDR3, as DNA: TGTGCCAGCAGCTTGGTACAGGGTCTCGCCTACAATGAGCAGTTCTTC. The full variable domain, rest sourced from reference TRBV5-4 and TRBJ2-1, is ETGVTQSPTHLIKTRGQQVTLRCSSQSGHNTVSWYQQALGQGPQFIFQYYREEENGRGNFPPRFSGLQFPNYSSELNVNALELDDSALYLCASSLVQGLAYNEQFFGPGTRLTVL.

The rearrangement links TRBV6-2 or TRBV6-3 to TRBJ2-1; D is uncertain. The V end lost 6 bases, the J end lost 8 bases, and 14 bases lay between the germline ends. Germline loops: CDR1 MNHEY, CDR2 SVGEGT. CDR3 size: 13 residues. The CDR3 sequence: CASRPQWGYEQFF. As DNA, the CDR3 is TGTGCCAGCAGACCCCAATGGGGTTATGAGCAGTTCTTC.

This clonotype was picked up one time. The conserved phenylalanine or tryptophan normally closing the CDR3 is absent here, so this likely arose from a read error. The CDR3 nucleotides are TGTGCCAGCAGTTACCGTGGACAGGGGGCGGGCGAGCAGTACTTG. It encodes CASSYRGQGAGEQYL. The chain links TRBV6-5 to TRBJ2-7, with 11 bases lining up with TRBD1. V was pared by 2 bases and J by 6 bases, with 6 bases of the junction left unmatched. CDR1 is MNHEY, CDR2 SVGAGI, per germline. The CDR3 length is 15 residues.